This TCR beta chain was retrieved from a study of T cell responses to AZD1222 COVID-19 vaccine. A word on this clone: The antigen is unknown.

TCRdb's copy holds only in-frame clones and misses some; the assay was immunoSEQ multiplex PCR. This table holds some 140,000 clones, 85% to 90% found once. CDR3 length: 14 amino acids. V shed 2 bases and J shed 4 bases, with 9 bases lying between them. Germline CDR1 is MDHEN and CDR2 is SYDVKM. Study-wide results and caveats: White British people made up most donors, females outnumbered males, and clonal diversity was possibly underestimated. Targets within unmutated variant regions were reportedly found for nearly half of spike-specific TCRs.

The chain links TRBV28 to TRBJ1-3; no definite D call. The sequence was obtained from an adult in good health. The sample in question was peripheral blood, obtained on day 0 of AZD1222 vaccination. The CDR3 sequence is CASSLDTAGNTIYF. CDR3 nucleotides: TGTGCCAGCAGTTTAGATACGGCAGGAAACACCATATATTTT.